Shown below are 10 T cell receptor beta chains from a single sample sequenced in a study of blood T cells in healthy people across ages. A second PCR of roughly 6 to 12 cycles used a sample-barcoded 5' primer and a J-beta primer mix. A single record per CDR3 protein comes from TCRdb applying MiXCR to the 5' RACE reads. The data hold 750,000 to 850,000 distinct CDR3 sequences, with 25% observed a single time. These records were also assigned to another study, of T cells of mothers and their children.

Material: blood. The receptors stem from a boy younger than 18 in good health.

The V and J genes are TRBV4-3 and TRBJ2-5, with D perhaps assigned TRBD1 or TRBD2 (5 bases each). The closer fit of TRBJ2-7 to the DNA end suggests the J call may be wrong. The CDR3 has 14 residues. From germline, CDR1 is LGHNA and CDR2 YSLEER. Here the CDR3 reads CASSPGRGSYEQYF. CDR3 nucleotides: TGCGCCAGCAGCCCGGGACGGGGCTCCTACGAGCAGTACTTC.

The rearrangement joins TRBV5-1 to TRBJ2-1; D is perhaps TRBD2 (5 bases). The CDR3 is made up of 18 amino acids. Germline CDR1 is SGHRS and CDR2 is YFSETQ. The V gene lost 1 base and the J gene lost 6 bases, with 23 bases spanning the gap. DNA for the CDR3: TGCGCCAGCAGCTTGTGGGGAGCCGGAGCGGATGTCCTCAATGAGCAGTTCTTC. Protein: CASSLWGAGADVLNEQFF.

V is TRBV20-1 and J is TRBJ2-3, with unresolved D. The CDR3 length is 11 residues. V gave up 3 bases and J gave up 9 bases, with 10 bases separating them. CDR1 and CDR2 from the germline V gene are DFQATT and SNEGSKA (reference sequence). The CDR3 here is CSASGVDTQYF. The CDR3 DNA sequence: TGCAGTGCTAGTGGTGTAGACACGCAGTATTTT.

This clonotype was counted between two and nine times. Likely a read error: the CDR3 ends without its conserved phenylalanine or tryptophan. CDR3 sequence: CASRPHAGSSYEQYS. DNA for the CDR3: TGTGCCAGCAGGCCCCACGCAGGCAGCTCCTACGAGCAGTACTCC. The chain recombines TRBV11-2 with TRBJ2-7; D unresolved. Per the germline V gene, CDR1 is SGHAT and CDR2 is FQNNGV. The CDR3 loop spans 15 amino acids. With 6 bases removed from V and 0 bases from J, the gap between germline ends came to 15 bases.

The rearrangement joins TRBV27 to TRBJ2-1; 8 positions agree with TRBD2. CDR1 is MNHEY, CDR2 SMNVEV, per germline (reference sequence). CDR3 length: 14 residues. The junction had 8 bases not matched to a gene; V was cut back by 8 bases and J by 5 bases. DNA for the CDR3: TGTGCCAGCGGGCTAGGCGGGGGGAACAATGAGCAGTTCTTC. Translation gives CASGLGGGNNEQFF.

The genes are TRBV5-1 and TRBJ2-7; tentative D call: TRBD2 (5 bases). The J call may be mistaken, given a closer DNA end match to TRBJ2-1. The germline gives CDR1 SGHRS, CDR2 YFSETQ. This CDR3 contains 15 residues. CDR3 residues: CASSLESGRVNEQFF. CDR3 coding DNA: TGCGCCAGCAGCTTGGAGTCCGGGCGGGTAAATGAGCAGTTCTTC.

CDR3 sequence reads: CATSDFTQGRETQYF. The CDR3 DNA follows: TGTGCCACCAGTGATTTTACCCAGGGAAGAGAGACCCAGTACTTC. The chain links TRBV24-1 to TRBJ2-1; D is perhaps TRBD1 (5 bases). Gene TRBJ2-5 matches the end of the DNA better, so the J call may be wrong. CDR3 size: 15 residues. Germline V CDR1 and CDR2: KGHDR, SFDVKD.

This rearrangement joins TRBV5-1 to TRBJ1-2, with a tentative D call TRBD1 (6 bases). Between the trimmed V and J ends, which lost 4 bases and 7 bases, there was a span of 14 bases. The germline gives CDR1 SGHRS, CDR2 YFSETQ. CDR3 length: 13 residues. CDR3 nucleotides: TGCGCCAGCAGCCCGGTTGAGGGGGGTGGCTACACCTTC. Encoded protein: CASSPVEGGGYTF.

This clonotype was observed a few times. The chain is built from TRBV29-1 and TRBJ2-5; no clear D gene. Judging by the DNA end, TRBJ2-1 fits better; the J call may be wrong. Germline CDR1 and CDR2: SQVTM and ANQGSEA. The CDR3 totals 15 residues. The DNA of the CDR3 is TGCAGCGCCAACAAGAAGTATTTTTCTTACAATGAGCAGTTCTTC. Encoded protein: CSANKKYFSYNEQFF.

The rearrangement links TRBV19 to TRBJ1-5; D is perhaps TRBD1 (6 bases). The CDR3 runs 15 residues. V dropped 3 bases and J dropped 9 bases, with 18 bases sitting between them. Per the germline V gene, CDR1 is LNHDA and CDR2 is SQIVND (reference sequence). CDR3 nucleotides: TGTGCCAGTAGTATCTCGGGACAAATATCAGCGCCCCAGCATTTT. It yields the protein CASSISGQISAPQHF.